A single sample gave rise to the 11 T cell receptor beta chains below, sequenced in a study of CD8 T cells in ankylosing spondylitis. Antigen specificity for these receptors is unknown. From the 5' RACE reads, TCRdb called clonotypes with MiXCR, one entry per CDR3 protein. The table shows approximately 440,000 distinct CDR3 sequences, with roughly 17% occurring only once. Findings of the study overall: There was a TCR beta motif, made of 7 or 8 highly homologous variants, that appeared characteristic of ankylosing spondylitis blood.

The sample comprised blood, either unsorted or a sorted T cell fraction (not recorded which). The receptors originated from a male donor with ankylosing spondylitis.

The chain couples TRBV20-1 to TRBJ2-5, with 9 bases matching TRBD1. Germline CDR1 is DFQATT and CDR2 is SNEGSKA (reference sequence). CDR3 length: 15 amino acids. J lost 9 bases, V lost 5 bases, and 16 bases had no gene match. The CDR3 DNA reads TGCAGTGCTGCCGGGACAGGGACCTCTCCTCGTCCCCAGTACTTC. Its translation is CSAAGTGTSPRPQYF.

This clonotype has a count of ten or more. This chain joins TRBV5-5 and TRBJ2-1; either TRBD1 or TRBD2 may supply D (5 bases each). V lost 2 bases and J 0 bases, leaving 12 bases between the germline ends. Per germline, CDR1 SGHKS and CDR2 YYEKEE (reference sequence). CDR3 length: 16 amino acids. CDR3 region: CASSFGGDPSYNEQFF. For the CDR3, the DNA is TGTGCCAGCAGCTTTGGGGGAGACCCCTCCTACAATGAGCAGTTCTTC.

Here the CDR3 DNA reads TGTGCCAGCAGCAGGTTAGGGTCGGGAGATACGCAGTATTTT. Translation: CASSRLGSGDTQYF. V and J are TRBV7-9 and TRBJ2-3; D not resolved. Trimming stripped 5 bases from V and 5 bases from J, with 14 bases between. The CDR3 loop spans 14 amino acids. Germline V gene data show CDR1 as SEHNR and CDR2 as FQNEAQ (reference sequence).

V gene TRBV20-1 combines with J gene TRBJ1-4, with 11 nucleotides matching TRBD1. This CDR3 region has 18 residues. Germline CDR1 DFQATT, CDR2 SNEGSKA (reference sequence). J was trimmed by 5 bases and V by 3 bases; bases with no gene match: 14. For the CDR3, the DNA is TGCAGTGCTAGTCGGGACAGGGGGAGCGGTAATATAAATGAAAAACTGTTTTTT. Amino acid sequence: CSASRDRGSGNINEKLFF.

This clonotype was observed many times. In DNA, the CDR3 is TGTGCCAGCAGCAAGGGGGGGCTTGAGACTTTCTTT. The encoded protein is CASSKGGLETFF. V is TRBV6-5 and J is TRBJ1-1, with D maybe TRBD1 (6 bases). The CDR3 extends over 12 amino acids. Trimming shortened V by 6 bases and J by 12 bases, and 17 bases separated the two germline ends. In germline, CDR1 is MNHEY, CDR2 SVGAGI.

V usage is TRBV20-1 and J usage is TRBJ2-7; D gene unclear. V lost 6 bases to trimming and J lost 0 bases, with 18 bases between them. Germline V CDR1 and CDR2: DFQATT, SNEGSKA (reference sequence). This CDR3 is built from 15 residues. The DNA for the CDR3 is TGCAGTGCCGTAGAAGTTGGGAAAAGCTCCTACGAGCAGTACTTC. Protein: CSAVEVGKSSYEQYF.

The chain links TRBV20-1 to TRBJ2-1; 11 bases agree with TRBD2. Germline trimming cut 4 bases from V and 5 bases from J; bases unmatched to any gene: 1. The germline V gene has CDR1 DFQATT and CDR2 SNEGSKA (reference sequence). The CDR3 has 13 residues. The CDR3 loop reads CSATGLADNEQFF. CDR3 sequence (DNA): TGCAGTGCTACGGGACTAGCGGACAATGAGCAGTTCTTC.

The V and J genes are TRBV20-1 and TRBJ1-5; D perhaps matches TRBD1 (5 bases). The CDR3 sequence is 14 residues long. V lost 1 base and J lost 5, with 12 bases in between. Germline CDR1 reads DFQATT; CDR2 reads SNEGSKA (reference sequence). DNA for the CDR3: TGCAGTGCTAGAGGTCGGCAGGGACATCAGCCCCAGCATTTT. Protein: CSARGRQGHQPQHF.

This clonotype appeared a few times. This chain links TRBV20-1 with TRBJ2-1; TRBD2 is a possible D gene (6 bases). Trimming left V 6 bases short and J 8 bases short, with 20 bases between. This CDR3 has 14 residues. CDR1 and CDR2 (germline): DFQATT, SNEGSKA (reference sequence). For the CDR3, the DNA is TGCAGTGCCAGGGACTTTAACGTCGGCGATGAGCAGTTCTTC. Its translation is CSARDFNVGDEQFF.

The chain uses TRBV12-3 or TRBV12-4 and TRBJ2-6; D call uncertain. The V end lost 5 bases, the J end lost 0 bases, and 8 bases lay between the germline ends. The CDR3 extends over 15 amino acids. The CDR3 DNA reads TGTGCCAGCAGTCCCAGCTACTCTGGGGCCAACGTCCTGACTTTC. Protein sequence: CASSPSYSGANVLTF.

V usage is TRBV5-1 and J usage is TRBJ2-1, with a tentative D call TRBD2 (6 bases). Trimming took off 0 bases at V and 15 bases at J, with 13 bases between the two ends. The CDR3 contains 12 residues. In germline, CDR1 is SGHRS, CDR2 YFSETQ. The CDR3 DNA is TGCGCCAGCAGCTTGGGGCGGGGAGGTGGGTTCTTC. Its translation: CASSLGRGGGFF.